This T cell receptor beta chain was captured by sequencing in a study of control samples from healthy donors and cancer patients. Here immunoSEQ multiplex PCR was the method, and the copy in TCRdb shows in-frame clones only, minus some. The top ten clones hold 7.2% of a sample with fewer than 85,000 clones, 89% of them seen once. V dropped 1 base and J dropped 5 bases, with 13 bases sitting between them. CDR1 MNHNS and CDR2 SASEGT come from the germline V gene. This CDR3 has 15 amino acids. The TCR originated in a man aged 45-60 years in good health. The chain carries TRBV6-1 and TRBJ2-3; tentative D call: TRBD2 (7 bases). Sequencing input: blood. This CDR3 is CASSEGSGGQDTQYF. The CDR3 DNA reads TGTGCCAGCAGTGAAGGGTCGGGGGGCCAAGATACGCAGTATTTT.